This note documents a single TCR beta chain sequence. Its antigen is undetermined. The germline CDR1 and CDR2 sequences are MDHEN and SYDVKM. V lost 5 bases to trimming and J lost 0 bases, with 11 bases between them. CDR3 size: 15 residues. PCR involved 60 Vbeta and 13 Jbeta primers. Using immunoSEQ multiplex PCR, the repertoire was profiled, and TCRdb retains in-frame clones only, with some absent. Its clone listing holds 70,000 or so clones. The sample originates from a study of cytomegalovirus exposure and HLA in healthy donors. Study outcomes and limitations: When a later analysis compared HLA-associated TCR beta chains with equally common others, the HLA-associated chains turned out to be more clonally expanded and to have lower generation probabilities. At a 0.05 false discovery rate, a later analysis found over 15,000 TCR beta sequences to be associated with HLA alleles.

The chain links TRBV28 to TRBJ1-3; unclear D gene. This TCR was recovered from a man aged 40-49 years in good health and CMV-seronegative. The sequencing input was PBMCs. The CDR3 loop reads CASSRLQSSGNTIYF. The CDR3 region has the DNA TGTGCCAGCAGTCGTCTACAGAGCTCTGGAAACACCATATATTTT.